These T cell receptor beta chains were read from a single sample in a study of T cell repertoires in cytomegalovirus infection. TCRdb fed the reads into MiXCR, producing one record per CDR3 protein. The data show about 180,000 distinct CDR3 sequences, around 14% seen once. What was sequenced was PBMCs. The receptors stem from a human donor in good health (CMV status not recorded). Some clones in this sample may be carry-over from other donors' samples. Each CDR3 is given with its conserved first and last residue. The D gene is left open where the match is weak. The size of a clone is reported for some rows only, either as once, few or many, or as a class for expanded clones.

cdr3_aa	cdr3_nt	v_call	d_call	clone_size	j_call
CASSLRQGSFGNQPQHF	TGTGCCAGCAGTTTAAGGCAGGGCAGTTTCGGCAATCAGCCCCAGCATTTT	TRBV28	.	few	TRBJ1-5
CASSSSNTGELFF	TGTGCCAGCAGTTCATCAAACACCGGGGAGCTGTTTTTT	TRBV27	.	.	TRBJ2-2
CASSLGDRVGTEAFF	TGTGCCAGCAGCTTAGGAGACAGGGTCGGCACTGAAGCTTTCTTT	TRBV7-9	TRBD1	many	TRBJ1-1
CASSSRLASGGETQYF	TGCGCCAGCAGCTCAAGGTTGGCTAGCGGGGGGGAGACCCAGTACTTC	TRBV4-1	TRBD2	.	TRBJ2-5
CSAVETSGASTDTQYF	TGCAGTGCGGTGGAAACTAGCGGGGCTAGCACAGATACGCAGTATTTT	TRBV20-1	TRBD2	many	TRBJ2-3
CASSLAPTGGSFYGYTF	TGTGCCAGCAGCTTAGCGCCTACAGGGGGTAGTTTCTATGGCTACACCTTC	TRBV7-2	TRBD1	many	TRBJ1-2
CATQKEISNEQFF	TGTGCTACCCAAAAGGAAATCTCCAATGAGCAGTTCTTC	TRBV12-5	.	.	TRBJ2-1
CASSERGERETQYF	TGTGCCAGCAGCGAGCGGGGTGAGAGAGAGACCCAGTACTTC	TRBV5-5	TRBD2	few	TRBJ2-5
CASSFRWNTEAFF	TGTGCCAGCAGCTTCCGATGGAACACTGAAGCTTTCTTT	TRBV7-3	.	many	TRBJ1-1
CASSFTSGQETQYF	TGCGCCAGCAGCTTTACTAGCGGGCAAGAGACCCAGTACTTC	TRBV5-1	TRBD2	.	TRBJ2-5
CASSSPHTSGPSYEQYF	TGTGCCAGCAGCTCGCCCCATACTAGCGGGCCCTCCTACGAGCAGTACTTC	TRBV5-4	TRBD2	many	TRBJ2-7
CASSYLRETQYF	TGTGCCAGCAGTTACTTGAGAGAGACCCAGTACTTC	TRBV6-6	.	few	TRBJ2-5
CASSLLGQANTDTQYF	TGTGCCAGCAGCTTACTTGGACAGGCGAACACAGATACGCAGTATTTT	TRBV7-3	TRBD1	many	TRBJ2-3
CASSPMGYGYTF	TGTGCCAGCAGCCCCATGGGGTATGGCTACACCTTC	TRBV5-4	.	few	TRBJ1-2
CASSLLDRGYNEQFF	TGTGCCAGCAGCTTGTTGGACAGGGGGTACAATGAGCAGTTCTTC	TRBV7-3	TRBD1	many	TRBJ2-1
CASSLAGRDQPQHF	TGTGCCAGCAGCCTTGCGGGGCGAGATCAGCCCCAGCATTTT	TRBV5-6	.	few	TRBJ1-5
CATFFSGSLPGELFF	TGTGCCACATTCTTTAGCGGGAGCTTACCCGGGGAGCTGTTTTTT	TRBV28	TRBD2	many	TRBJ2-2
CARSGGRGSSYGQYF	TGCGCCAGATCCGGGGGTAGGGGAAGCTCCTACGGGCAGTACTTC	TRBV5-1	.	.	TRBJ2-7
CASRPGLLAKNIQYF	TGTGCCAGCAGACCAGGACTGCTAGCCAAAAACATTCAGTACTTC	TRBV6-5	.	few	TRBJ2-4
CASRDHRGAYGYTF	TGTGCCAGCAGAGATCACAGGGGTGCCTATGGCTACACCTTC	TRBV2	TRBD1	.	TRBJ1-2
CASSQDTVIAGGAADTQYF	TGTGCCAGCAGCCAAGATACGGTAATAGCGGGAGGAGCGGCAGATACGCAGTATTTT	TRBV14	TRBD2	few	TRBJ2-3
CASSEGRFVGQPQHF	TGTGCCAGTAGTGAGGGGCGCTTTGTCGGTCAGCCCCAGCATTTT	TRBV19	.	few	TRBJ1-5
CASSQDRQPQHF	TGTGCCAGCAGCCAAGATCGACAGCCCCAGCATTTT	TRBV3-1	.	.	TRBJ1-5
CASSLGTGRNTEAFF	TGTGCCAGCAGCCTTGGGACAGGGCGGAACACTGAAGCTTTCTTT	TRBV11-2	TRBD1	many	TRBJ1-1
CASSQDVGGLAGDTQYF	TGCGCCAGCAGCCAAGATGTGGGAGGACTAGCGGGAGATACGCAGTATTTT	TRBV4-3	TRBD2	.	TRBJ2-3
CSAQTTGTNTEAFF	TGCAGTGCTCAGACGACAGGGACGAACACTGAAGCTTTCTTT	TRBV20-1	TRBD1	.	TRBJ1-1
CASKRAGGLTDTQYF	TGTGCCAGCAAACGAGCGGGGGGGCTCACAGATACGCAGTATTTT	TRBV2	TRBD2	.	TRBJ2-3
CASSYGPSGYQETQYF	TGTGCCAGCAGTTACGGTCCTAGCGGCTATCAAGAGACCCAGTACTTC	TRBV6-2/TRBV6-3	TRBD2	.	TRBJ2-5
CASSVPASGDYEQYF	TGTGCCAGCAGTGTCCCGGCTAGCGGGGACTACGAGCAGTACTTC	TRBV28	TRBD2	.	TRBJ2-7